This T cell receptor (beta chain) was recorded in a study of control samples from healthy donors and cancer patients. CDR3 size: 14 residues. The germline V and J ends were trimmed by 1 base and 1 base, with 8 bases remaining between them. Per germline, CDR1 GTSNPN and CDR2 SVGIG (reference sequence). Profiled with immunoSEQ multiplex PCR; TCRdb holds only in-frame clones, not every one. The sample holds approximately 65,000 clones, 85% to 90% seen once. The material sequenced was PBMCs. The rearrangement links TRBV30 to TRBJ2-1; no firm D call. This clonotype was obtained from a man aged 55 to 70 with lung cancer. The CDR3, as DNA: TGTGCCTGGAGTGAAGGTGGGTCCTACAATGAGCAGTTCTTC. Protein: CAWSEGGSYNEQFF.